Below are 10 T cell receptor beta chains sequenced from a single sample in a study of blood T cells in healthy people across ages. Then a second PCR, running roughly 6 to 12 cycles, was carried out with a sample-barcoded 5' primer and a J-beta primer mix. Via MiXCR, TCRdb re-called the 5' RACE reads, giving one row per CDR3 protein. The sample shows some 1.1 million distinct CDR3 sequences, around two fifths of them seen only once. Sequenced material: blood. The receptors here all came from a man aged 18-30 years in good health.

This clonotype was found a few times. This chain uses TRBV2 with TRBJ1-2; D not certain. V was cut by 8 bases and J by 0 bases, with 16 bases left in between. Germline lookup yields CDR1 SNHLY and CDR2 FYNNEI. CDR3 length equals 15 residues. The CDR3 DNA sequence: TGTGCCAGCGATCTTCTAGGCGCTTCTAACTATGGCTACACCTTC. Protein product: CASDLLGASNYGYTF. The entire variable domain, with the rest obtained from reference TRBV2 and TRBJ1-2, is as follows: EPEVTQTPSHQVTQMGQEVILRCVPISNHLYFYWYRQILGQKVEFLVSFYNNEISEKSEIFDDQFSVERPDGSNFTLKIRSTKLEDSAMYFCASDLLGASNYGYTFGSGTRLTVV.

This sequence joins TRBV14 and TRBJ1-2; no clear D. This CDR3 contains 15 residues. Trimming cost V 1 base and J 8 bases, with 17 bases left between them. CDR1 and CDR2 from the germline V gene are SGHDN and FVKESK. Here the CDR3 DNA reads TGTGCCAGCAGCCAAGTTTCCGGCAGGAGTAGGGGCTACACCTTC. Its translation: CASSQVSGRSRGYTF.

This rearrangement joins TRBV7-9 to TRBJ1-2, with D maybe TRBD1 (5 bases). The CDR3 contains 14 residues. V was shortened by 1 base and J by 4 bases, with 10 bases between the two germline ends. The germline gives CDR1 SEHNR, CDR2 FQNEAQ (reference sequence). CDR3: CASSLGTHPYGYTF. Here the CDR3 DNA reads TGTGCCAGCAGCTTAGGGACACATCCCTATGGCTACACCTTC.

This clonotype was seen a handful of times. The chain uses TRBV20-1 and TRBJ1-2; no clear D gene. CDR3 size: 12 residues. The V end was cut by 3 bases, the J end by 4 bases, with 9 bases between. Germline V gene sequence: CDR1 DFQATT, CDR2 SNEGSKA (reference sequence). This chain's CDR3 is CSASSGSYGYTF. In DNA form, the CDR3 reads TGCAGTGCTAGTTCGGGTAGCTATGGCTACACCTTC.

This clonotype was seen only a few times. This chain joins TRBV19 and TRBJ2-1; possible D gene TRBD1, 6 bases. V lost 8 bases to trimming and J lost 10 bases, with 24 bases between them. This CDR3 is 15 amino acids long. The germline V gene has CDR1 LNHDA and CDR2 SQIVND (reference sequence). In nucleotides, the CDR3 is TGTGCCAGTTCGATCGGGACATCTCTCACCATAGAGCAGTTCTTC. It encodes CASSIGTSLTIEQFF.

The gene calls are TRBV7-2 and TRBJ1-2; the match to TRBD1 covers 9 bases. The V gene's germline CDR1 is SGHTA and CDR2 FQGNSA. The CDR3 loop spans 15 amino acids. Unmatched junction bases numbered 6, after V lost 3 bases and J lost 4 bases. DNA of the CDR3: TGTGCCAGCAGCTTTAGGGGACAGGGTCTCTATGGCTACACCTTC. As protein: CASSFRGQGLYGYTF.

The chain recombines TRBV7-9 with TRBJ1-6; 7 nucleotides agree with TRBD1. The CDR3 contains 14 residues. CDR1 is SEHNR, CDR2 FQNEAQ, per germline (reference sequence). Trimming removed 6 bases from V and 9 bases from J; junction bases left unmatched: 8. CDR3 region: CASRADRAGSPLHF. CDR3 sequence (DNA): TGTGCCAGCAGGGCCGACAGGGCAGGTTCACCCCTCCACTTT.

The table lists this clonotype with a few counts. V and J are TRBV29-1 and TRBJ1-1; a weak D match, TRBD1 (5 bases). CDR1 SQVTM and CDR2 ANQGSEA come from the germline V gene. The CDR3 length is 14 residues. V shed 4 bases and J shed 4 bases, with 16 bases lying between them. Here the CDR3 reads CSVAKGPPSTEAFF. The CDR3 DNA is TGCAGCGTTGCGAAGGGGCCCCCGAGCACTGAAGCTTTCTTT.

V and J are TRBV6-2 or TRBV6-3 and TRBJ1-5, with 7 bases lining up with TRBD1. The ends lost 7 bases at V and 7 bases at J; junction bases unmatched: 7. The CDR3 has 13 amino acids. Germline loops: CDR1 MNHEY, CDR2 SVGEGT. CDR3 bases: TGTGCCAGCAAAGGGGGCGGGGGACAGCCCCAGCATTTT. Encoded protein: CASKGGGGQPQHF.

This clonotype was picked up a small number of times. The chain uses TRBV14 and TRBJ2-1; 9 nucleotides match TRBD1. CDR1 and CDR2 from the germline V gene are SGHDN and FVKESK. CDR3 length: 17 amino acids. The ends lost 1 base at V and 6 bases at J; junction bases unmatched: 10. CDR3 in DNA: TGTGCCAGCAGCCAAGGCCCAGGGACAGGGAAGGGCAATGAGCAGTTCTTC. This translates into CASSQGPGTGKGNEQFF.